The source of this T cell receptor beta chain is a study of shared clonotypes between healthy human individuals. About the research overall: Participating donors consisted of two women and a few men aged 18 to 49. For every donor, three CD4 naive, three CD4 memory, two CD8 naive and one CD8 memory plates were used.

In the naive CD8 group, cells lacked CD45RO and were positively selected for CCR7, so terminally differentiated effector memory CD45RA+ cells were left out. About this clone itself: The antigen is not known.

Sorted-subset replicate PCR reactions contained 150 to 200 ng DNA, corresponding to 29,000 or so T cell genomes. Produced via immunoSEQ multiplex PCR; TCRdb's table is partial and in-frame only. The profile covers roughly 590,000 clones, with 95% appearing a single time and about 0.11% taken by the ten largest. Study-wide points: Estimated richness was generally greater in naive than memory subsets.

From germline, CDR1 is SNHLY and CDR2 FYNNEI. The length of the CDR3 is 11 residues. V was clipped by 5 bases and J by 2 bases, with 3 bases between them. This clonotype was obtained from a woman in her twenties or thirties in good health. This chain joins TRBV2 and TRBJ1-1; no reliable D call. Sequenced: naive CD8+ T cells sorted from blood. The CDR3 bases are TGTGCCAGCAGTCCCAACACTGAAGCTTTCTTT. Encoded protein: CASSPNTEAFF. The whole variable domain, remainder taken from reference TRBV2 and TRBJ1-1, is EPEVTQTPSHQVTQMGQEVILRCVPISNHLYFYWYRQILGQKVEFLVSFYNNEISEKSEIFDDQFSVERPDGSNFTLKIRSTKLEDSAMYFCASSPNTEAFFGQGTRLTVV.